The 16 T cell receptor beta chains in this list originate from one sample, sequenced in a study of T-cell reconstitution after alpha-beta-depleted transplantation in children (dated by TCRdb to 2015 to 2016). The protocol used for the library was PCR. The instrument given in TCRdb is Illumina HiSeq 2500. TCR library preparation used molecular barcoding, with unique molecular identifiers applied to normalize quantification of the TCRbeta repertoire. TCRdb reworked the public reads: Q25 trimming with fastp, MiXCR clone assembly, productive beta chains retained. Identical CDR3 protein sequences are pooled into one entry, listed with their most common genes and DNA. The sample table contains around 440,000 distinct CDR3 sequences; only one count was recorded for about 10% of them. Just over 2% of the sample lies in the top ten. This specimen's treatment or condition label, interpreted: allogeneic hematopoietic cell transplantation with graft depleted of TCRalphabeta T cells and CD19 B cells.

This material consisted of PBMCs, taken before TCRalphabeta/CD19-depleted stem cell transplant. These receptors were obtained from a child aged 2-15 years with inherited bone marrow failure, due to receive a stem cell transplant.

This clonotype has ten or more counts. CDR3 protein: CSARDLTSANSYEQYF. DNA for the CDR3: TGCAGTGCTAGAGATCTAACCAGCGCCAACTCCTACGAGCAGTACTTC. The gene calls are TRBV20-1 and TRBJ2-7; D remains unclear. The CDR3 length is 16 residues. CDR1 and CDR2 from the germline V gene are DFQATT and SNEGSKA (reference sequence). Trimming took 0 bases from V and 0 from J, leaving 15 bases between them.

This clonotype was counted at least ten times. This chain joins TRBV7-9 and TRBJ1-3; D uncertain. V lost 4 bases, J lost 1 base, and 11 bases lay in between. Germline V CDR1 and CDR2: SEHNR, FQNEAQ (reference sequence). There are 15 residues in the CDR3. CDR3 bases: TGTGCCAGCAGCTACCCCGGGAGATCTGGAAACACCATATATTTT. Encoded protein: CASSYPGRSGNTIYF. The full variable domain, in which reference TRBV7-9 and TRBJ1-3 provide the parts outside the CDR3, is DTGVSQNPRHKITKRGQNVTFRCDPISEHNRLYWYRQTLGQGPEFLTYFQNEAQLEKSRLLSDRFSAERPKGSFSTLEIQRTEQGDSAMYLCASSYPGRSGNTIYFGEGSWLTVV.

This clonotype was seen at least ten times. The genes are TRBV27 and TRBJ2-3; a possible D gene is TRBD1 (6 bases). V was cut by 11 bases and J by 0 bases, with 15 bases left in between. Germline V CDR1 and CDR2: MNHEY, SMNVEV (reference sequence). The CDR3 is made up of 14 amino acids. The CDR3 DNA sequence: TGTGCCGGAAAGACAGGCGCTAGCACAGATACGCAGTATTTT. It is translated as CAGKTGASTDTQYF.

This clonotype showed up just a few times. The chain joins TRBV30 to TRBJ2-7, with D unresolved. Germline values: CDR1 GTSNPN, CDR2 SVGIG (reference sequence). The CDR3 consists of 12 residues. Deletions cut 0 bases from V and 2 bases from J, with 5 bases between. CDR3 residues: CAWSVRTYEQYF. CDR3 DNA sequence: TGTGCCTGGAGTGTGAGGACCTACGAGCAGTACTTC.

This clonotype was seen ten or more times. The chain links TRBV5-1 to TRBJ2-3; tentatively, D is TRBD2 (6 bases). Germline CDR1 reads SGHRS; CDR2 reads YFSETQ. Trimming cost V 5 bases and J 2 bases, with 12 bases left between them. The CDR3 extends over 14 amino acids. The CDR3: CASREGGPTDTQYF. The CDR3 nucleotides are TGCGCCAGCAGGGAGGGAGGCCCCACAGATACGCAGTATTTT.

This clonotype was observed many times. The CDR3 sequence: CASSLTPTGTYEQYF. DNA of the CDR3: TGTGCCAGCAGTTTGACTCCGACAGGGACCTACGAGCAGTACTTC. The chain couples TRBV2 to TRBJ2-7; TRBD1 aligns across 7 bases. The CDR3 is made up of 15 amino acids. The germline V gene has CDR1 SNHLY and CDR2 FYNNEI. V lost 5 bases, J lost 2 bases, and 9 bases stayed unmatched.

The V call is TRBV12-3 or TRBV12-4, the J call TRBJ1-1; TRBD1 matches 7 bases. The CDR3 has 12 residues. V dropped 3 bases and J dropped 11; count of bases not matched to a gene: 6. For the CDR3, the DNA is TGTGCCAGCAGTTTTCCGGGACAGCGCGCTTTCTTT. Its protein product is CASSFPGQRAFF.

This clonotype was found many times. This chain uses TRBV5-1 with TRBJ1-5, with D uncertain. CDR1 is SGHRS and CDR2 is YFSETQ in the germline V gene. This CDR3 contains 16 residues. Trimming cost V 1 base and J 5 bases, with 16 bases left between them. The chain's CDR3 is CASSLTGGISDQPQHF. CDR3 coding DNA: TGCGCCAGCAGCTTGACTGGCGGGATATCGGATCAGCCCCAGCATTTT.

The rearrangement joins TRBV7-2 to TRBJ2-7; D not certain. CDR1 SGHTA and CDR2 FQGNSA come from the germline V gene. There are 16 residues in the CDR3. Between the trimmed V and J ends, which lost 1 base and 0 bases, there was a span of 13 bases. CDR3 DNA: TGTGCCAGCAGCTTAGTCGGTGGCGGTAGCTCCTACGAGCAGTACTTC. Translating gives CASSLVGGGSSYEQYF.

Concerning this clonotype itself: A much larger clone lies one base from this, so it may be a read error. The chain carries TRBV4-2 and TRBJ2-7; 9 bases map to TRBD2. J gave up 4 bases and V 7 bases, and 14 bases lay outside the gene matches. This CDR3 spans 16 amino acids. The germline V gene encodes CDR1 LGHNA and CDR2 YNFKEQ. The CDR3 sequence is CASTTGGTSRIYEQYF. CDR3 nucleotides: TGTGCCAGCACCACAGGCGGGACTAGCCGGATATACGAGCAGTACTTC.

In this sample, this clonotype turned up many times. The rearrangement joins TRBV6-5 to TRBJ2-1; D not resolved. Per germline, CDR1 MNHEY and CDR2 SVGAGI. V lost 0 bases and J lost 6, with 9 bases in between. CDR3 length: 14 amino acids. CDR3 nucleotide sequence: TGTGCCAGCAGTTACTCCAACCCCTCCAATGAGCAGTTCTTC. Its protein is CASSYSNPSNEQFF.

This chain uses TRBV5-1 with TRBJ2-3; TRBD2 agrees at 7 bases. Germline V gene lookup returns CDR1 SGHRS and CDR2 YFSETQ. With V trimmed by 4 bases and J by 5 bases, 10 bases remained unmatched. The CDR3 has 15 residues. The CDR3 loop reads CASSLGLEVEDTQYF. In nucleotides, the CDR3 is TGCGCCAGCAGCCTCGGACTAGAGGTTGAAGATACGCAGTATTTT.

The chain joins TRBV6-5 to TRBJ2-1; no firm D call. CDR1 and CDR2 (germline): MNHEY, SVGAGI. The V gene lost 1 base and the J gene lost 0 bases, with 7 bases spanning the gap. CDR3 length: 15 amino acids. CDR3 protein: CASSYFENSYNEQFF. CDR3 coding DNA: TGTGCCAGCAGTTACTTTGAGAACTCCTACAATGAGCAGTTCTTC.

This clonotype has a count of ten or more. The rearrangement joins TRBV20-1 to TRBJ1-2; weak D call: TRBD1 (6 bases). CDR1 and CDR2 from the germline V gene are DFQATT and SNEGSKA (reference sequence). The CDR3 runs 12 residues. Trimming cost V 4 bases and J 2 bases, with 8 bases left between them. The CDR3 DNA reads TGCAGTGCTACCGGACAGAACTATGGCTACACCTTC. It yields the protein CSATGQNYGYTF.

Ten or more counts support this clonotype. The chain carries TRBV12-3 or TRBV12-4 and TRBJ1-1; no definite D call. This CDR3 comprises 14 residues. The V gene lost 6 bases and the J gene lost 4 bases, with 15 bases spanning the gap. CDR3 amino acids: CASSREGIGTEAFF. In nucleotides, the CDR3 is TGTGCCAGCAGCCGGGAGGGAATCGGCACTGAAGCTTTCTTT.

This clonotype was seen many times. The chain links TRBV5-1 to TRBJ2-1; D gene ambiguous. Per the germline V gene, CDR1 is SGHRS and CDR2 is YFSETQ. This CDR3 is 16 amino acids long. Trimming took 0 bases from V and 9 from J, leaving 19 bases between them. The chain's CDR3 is CASSLGVGAMVAEQFF. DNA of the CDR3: TGCGCCAGCAGCTTGGGTGTGGGCGCCATGGTTGCTGAGCAGTTCTTC.